Listed below are T cell receptor beta chains from one sample, sequenced in a study of shared clonotypes between healthy human individuals. Some clones are missing from TCRdb's copy, which holds only in-frame ones; the method was immunoSEQ multiplex PCR. This sample carries some 1,400,000 clones, around 97% of them seen once, and the ten largest clones take 1.2%. The sequenced sample consisted of naive CD4+ T cells sorted from blood. Receptors were obtained from a man younger than 40 in good health. Both conserved end residues are part of each CDR3. A D gene is named only where the DNA matches it firmly. Some rows have no size entry. The others give once, few or many, or a class for an expanded clone.

d_call | j_call | clone_size | v_call | cdr3_aa | cdr3_nt
. | TRBJ2-2 | once | TRBV18 | CASSPSGPGELFF | TGTGCCAGCTCACCTAGCGGTCCCGGGGAGCTGTTTTTT
TRBD1 | TRBJ1-3 | . | TRBV27 | CASSARTGVSGNTIYF | TGTGCCAGCAGCGCCAGGACAGGGGTCTCTGGAAACACCATATATTTT
TRBD2 | TRBJ2-7 | . | TRBV5-4 | CASSAETGRSSYEQYF | TGTGCCAGCAGCGCAGAAACCGGGAGGTCCAGTTACGAGCAGTACTTC
. | TRBJ2-1 | . | TRBV10-1 | CASPSLVRVF | TGCGCCAGCCCATCACTAGTTAGGGTCTTC
TRBD1 | TRBJ1-5 | . | TRBV5-1 | CASSFTGDRDQPQHF | TGCGCCAGCAGCTTTACAGGGGATAGGGATCAGCCCCAGCATTTT
. | TRBJ1-2 | . | TRBV28 | CASRYTGAGYTF | TGTGCCAGCAGGTATACTGGAGCCGGCTACACCTTC
. | TRBJ2-7 | . | TRBV28 | CASRETSSYEQYF | TGTGCCAGCAGGGAAACCAGTTCCTACGAGCAGTACTTC
TRBD1 | TRBJ2-1 | once | TRBV5-4 | CASSRGFNRDREGEQFF | TGTGCCAGCAGCCGGGGATTTAACCGGGACAGGGAAGGGGAGCAGTTCTTC
. | TRBJ2-1 | . | TRBV7-8 | CASSSLRSRPAAYNEQFF | TGTGCCAGCAGCTCCTTAAGATCACGTCCAGCGGCGTACAATGAGCAGTTCTTC
TRBD1 | TRBJ1-4 | . | TRBV27 | CASRQGAGEKLFF | TGTGCCAGCAGACAGGGGGCTGGTGAAAAACTGTTTTTT
. | TRBJ2-1 | . | TRBV18 | CASSPGRQSKGVPFF | TGTGCCAGCTCACCAGGCAGACAGAGCAAGGGGGTTCCGTTCTTC
. | TRBJ1-5 | . | TRBV30 | CAWSVRGSQPQHF | TGTGCCTGGAGTGTAAGGGGGAGTCAGCCCCAGCATTTT
. | TRBJ1-2 | . | TRBV28 | CASSTDSHLSGYTF | TGTGCCAGCAGTACGGACAGTCATTTGAGTGGCTACACCTTC
TRBD2 | TRBJ2-5 | once | TRBV6-5 | CASGLAGGVETQYF | TGTGCCAGCGGACTAGCGGGAGGCGTTGAGACCCAGTACTTC
. | TRBJ2-7 | once | TRBV28 | CASSYTHSYEQYF | TGTGCCAGCAGCTACACTCACTCCTACGAGCAGTACTTC
. | TRBJ1-2 | . | TRBV5-6 | CASSLAAGSNYGYTF | TGTGCCAGCAGCCTGGCGGCGGGGAGTAACTATGGCTACACCTTC
. | TRBJ2-3 | once | TRBV5-1 | CASSLEQGTQYF | TGCGCCAGCAGCTTGGAACAGGGCACGCAGTATTTT
. | TRBJ2-5 | . | TRBV4-1 | CASSQDRGKQETQYF | TGCGCCAGCAGCCAAGATCGGGGGAAACAAGAGACCCAGTACTTC
. | TRBJ2-7 | . | TRBV6-5 | CASSATMPYEQYF | TGTGCCAGCTCCGCGACGATGCCCTACGAGCAGTACTTC
TRBD2 | TRBJ2-2 | . | TRBV19 | CASRRLAGNTGELFF | TGTGCCAGCAGGAGGCTAGCGGGAAACACCGGGGAGCTGTTTTTT
TRBD2 | TRBJ2-7 | once | TRBV5-6 | CASAVDSGRGNEQYF | TGTGCCAGCGCGGTCGATAGCGGGAGGGGCAATGAGCAGTACTTC
. | TRBJ2-6 | . | TRBV7-7 | CASSFGPGLGANVLTF | TGTGCCAGCAGCTTTGGGCCGGGCTTAGGGGCCAACGTCCTGACTTTC
. | TRBJ2-7 | . | TRBV2 | CASSDVDEQYF | TGTGCCAGCAGTGACGTCGACGAGCAGTACTTC
TRBD2 | TRBJ2-7 | . | TRBV5-1 | CASSSIPSGSFYEQYF | TGCGCCAGCAGCAGTATTCCTAGCGGGAGTTTCTACGAGCAGTACTTC
. | TRBJ2-3 | . | TRBV30 | CAWSIGTDTQYF | TGTGCCTGGAGTATCGGAACAGATACGCAGTATTTT
. | TRBJ2-1 | . | TRBV7-2 | CASSTPLRRDNYNEQFF | TGTGCCAGCAGCACCCCCCTAAGGAGGGACAACTACAATGAGCAGTTCTTC
. | TRBJ2-5 | . | TRBV5-1 | CASSLDSSYQETQYF | TGCGCCAGCAGCTTGGACTCTTCGTACCAAGAGACCCAGTACTTC
. | TRBJ2-3 | once | TRBV7-8 | CASSLGAPRDTQYF | TGTGCCAGCAGCTTAGGGGCTCCTCGGGATACGCAGTATTTT
. | TRBJ2-1 | . | TRBV5-6 | CASSLVGGSSYNEQFF | TGTGCCAGCAGCTTGGTTGGGGGGAGCTCCTACAATGAGCAGTTCTTC
TRBD2 | TRBJ2-7 | . | TRBV7-9 | CASRTSGTYEQYF | TGTGCCAGCAGGACTAGCGGTACCTACGAGCAGTACTTC
TRBD1 | TRBJ1-2 | . | TRBV29-1 | CSATQSRGQGYTF | TGCAGCGCTACACAATCTAGGGGGCAGGGCTACACCTTC
. | TRBJ2-5 | . | TRBV5-1 | CASVSGPKETQYF | TGCGCCAGCGTATCCGGGCCGAAAGAGACCCAGTACTTC
TRBD1 | TRBJ1-1 | . | TRBV15 | CATSRTGQGYSAFF | TGTGCCACCAGCAGAACAGGACAGGGGTACTCTGCTTTCTTT
TRBD2 | TRBJ2-1 | . | TRBV27 | CASSLTSGMYNEQFF | TGTGCCAGCAGTTTAACTAGCGGGATGTACAATGAGCAGTTCTTC
. | TRBJ1-3 | . | TRBV5-1 | CASSLSGSSGNTIYF | TGCGCCAGCAGCTTATCTGGGAGCTCTGGAAACACCATATATTTT
TRBD2 | TRBJ2-1 | once | TRBV7-7 | CASSLVLAGGLNEQFF | TGTGCTAGCAGCTTAGTTTTAGCGGGAGGTCTGAATGAGCAGTTCTTC
. | TRBJ2-7 | . | TRBV7-9 | CASSLHAYEQYF | TGTGCCAGCAGCTTACACGCCTACGAGCAGTACTTC
. | TRBJ2-1 | . | TRBV6-5 | CASSYFPSSYNEQFF | TGTGCCAGCAGTTACTTTCCAAGCTCCTACAATGAGCAGTTCTTC
TRBD1 | TRBJ1-2 | . | TRBV6-5 | CASAVAGGYYGYTF | TGTGCCAGCGCCGTAGCAGGGGGATACTATGGCTACACCTTC
TRBD2 | TRBJ2-7 | once | TRBV6-6 | CASKASGRPAAVEQYF | TGTGCCAGCAAGGCTAGCGGGAGGCCGGCCGCCGTCGAGCAGTACTTC
. | TRBJ2-1 | once | TRBV28 | CASSLPVGGEQFF | TGTGCCAGCAGTTTGCCCGTGGGGGGTGAGCAGTTCTTC
. | TRBJ1-2 | . | TRBV25-1 | CASSVGGRSGYTF | TGTGCCAGCAGTGTGGGGGGCCGGTCTGGCTACACCTTC
. | TRBJ2-5 | . | TRBV7-9 | CASSPWIQETQYF | TGTGCCAGCAGCCCATGGATTCAAGAGACCCAGTACTTC
. | TRBJ2-7 | . | TRBV15 | CATSIGSYEQYF | TGTGCCACCAGCATCGGATCCTACGAGCAGTACTTC
. | TRBJ2-2 | . | TRBV10-3 | CAISGQGSANTGELFF | TGTGCCATCAGCGGTCAGGGCTCCGCGAACACCGGGGAGCTGTTTTTT
. | TRBJ1-1 | . | TRBV25-1 | CASSAGLSRAFF | TGTGCCAGCAGTGCAGGACTGTCCCGAGCTTTCTTT
TRBD1 | TRBJ1-1 | . | TRBV9 | CASSPLDRGKTEAFF | TGTGCCAGCAGCCCACTGGACAGGGGCAAGACTGAAGCTTTCTTT
. | TRBJ2-3 | . | TRBV18 | CASSPPAIAGATTDTQYF | TGTGCCAGCTCACCACCGGCCATAGCAGGGGCGACCACAGATACGCAGTATTTT
. | TRBJ2-7 | once | TRBV11-3 | CASSLGGGRPSSYEQYF | TGTGCCAGCAGCTTAGGGGGTGGGCGGCCGAGCTCCTACGAGCAGTACTTC
. | TRBJ2-7 | . | TRBV7-6 | CASSFRGGLDYEQYF | TGTGCCAGCAGCTTCCGCGGGGGCCTGGACTACGAGCAGTACTTC